The entry that follows covers one TCR beta chain sequence. These data belong to a study of blood T cell repertoires in COVID-19. Looking at the study overall: Collection of acute and convalescent COVID-19 samples took place in the United States, Italy and Spain. Sample material is recorded as cDNA or gDNA derived from T cells, B-cell-depleted T cells, or PBMCs.

Methods used by the authors: Estimation of nucleated cell counts was performed using reference gene primer amplification. Clones were read by immunoSEQ multiplex PCR, and TCRdb kept only the in-frame ones, dropping some. V, J and clone size are taken as reported in that table, and D and trimming were inferred from the DNA itself. The sample shows approximately 260,000 clones, around 85% of them seen only once. The CDR3 covers 13 residues. Trimming removed 8 bases from V and 0 bases from J; junction bases left unmatched: 0. CDR1 MDHEN and CDR2 SYDVKM come from the germline V gene. Material: peripheral blood. The chain recombines TRBV28 with TRBJ1-2; the match to TRBD1 covers 10 bases. The clonotype was recovered from a woman aged 40 to 50 with active or convalescent COVID-19. The CDR3 loop is CASGQGANYGYTF. DNA for the CDR3: TGTGCCAGCGGACAGGGGGCTAACTATGGCTACACCTTC.